The source of this TCR beta chain is a study of cytomegalovirus exposure and HLA in healthy donors. The PCR was carried out with 60 Vbeta primers and 13 Jbeta primers. Repertoires were generated with immunoSEQ multiplex PCR, while TCRdb's copy carries only in-frame clones and drops some. The data hold about 160,000 clones, with roughly 70% observed a single time. Between the trimmed V and J ends, which lost 2 bases and 1 base, there was a span of 12 bases. From germline, CDR1 is SGHVS and CDR2 FNYEAQ. The CDR3 is 16 residues long. The TCR was taken from a woman aged 25-40 years in good health and CMV-seronegative. The V call is TRBV7-6, the J call TRBJ2-1, with D possibly TRBD1 on 6 matching bases. Sequenced sample: PBMCs. The DNA of the CDR3 is TGTGCCAGCAGCTTAATTTTGGGGGCATCCTACAATGAGCAGTTCTTC. Its translation is CASSLILGASYNEQFF.